What follows describes a single T cell receptor (beta chain). Its antigen is undetermined. Germline V gene lookup returns CDR1 MDHEN and CDR2 SYDVKM. The CDR3 spans 13 residues. Trimming took 5 bases from V and 7 from J, leaving 15 bases between them. This entry comes from a study of beta chain features in type 1 diabetes. Study results and caveats: Shortening of TCRB CDR3s, moderate but significant, appeared in all four CD4+ subsets of Type 1 diabetes patients. VDJ junctions in type 1 diabetes patients carried more deletions and fewer insertions.

Purities over 95% were achieved in all sorted populations. The entirety of the isolated RNA underwent reverse transcription, so expressed TCRB transcripts were sequenced. Measured with immunoSEQ multiplex PCR; TCRdb has only the in-frame clones, and not every one. The sample consists of 40,000 to 55,000 clones, about 48% of them appearing once. The sequence was obtained from a man aged 25-45 years with type 1 diabetes. The chain combines TRBV28 with TRBJ2-7; D is possibly TRBD1 (5 bases). The sequencing sample was made of stem cell memory CD4+ T cells from blood. CDR3 nucleotide sequence: TGTGCCAGCAGTATGATCGGGCCAGGGGAGCAGTACTTC. Translated: CASSMIGPGEQYF.